This TCR beta chain was captured in a study of shared clonotypes between healthy human individuals (dated by TCRdb to about 2020). Looking at the study overall: A couple of women and three men aged 18 to 49 years were included in the cohort. To increase sequencing depth and limit assay-specific biases, TCR repertoire library preparation and sequencing were carried out by different laboratories using diverse techniques. To estimate repertoire size and how much clonotypes are shared between individuals, the study performed deep sequencing of blood TCR repertoires from 4 to 6 healthy adults. Between about 0.85 and 10 billion PBMCs per donor were obtained by leukapheresis. For each donor, CD4 naive and CD4 memory were each given three plates, CD8 naive was given two plates, and CD8 memory was given one plate.

Using the deep immunoSEQ assay, TCR CDR3 regions were amplified from genomic DNA by multiplex PCR. Extracted genomic DNA from each cell subset was spread evenly across all wells of several immunoSEQ 96-well plates, with each plate serving as a replicate. Each replicate PCR for sorted subsets received about 220 ng genomic DNA, equal to roughly 29,000 T cell genomes. Purified libraries were measured with a Qubit 3.0 fluorometer, size-checked on a Bioanalyzer 2100, and measured again with the KAPA Library Quantification kit. Every immunoSEQ 96-well plate was sequenced on a separate single-read 150-cycle Illumina NextSeq 550 flow cell. The authors' analysis ran thus. Because the immunoSEQ output included only junctional sequences and no quality scores, the filtering could not be the same as the filtering used for full-length reads. Sequences were annotated with PyIR, a Python wrapper for IgBLAST v1.9, using IMGT germline references to assign V/J genes and CDR3. Reads with weak V/J assignments (E-value above 1e-6), missing CDR3, stop codons, out-of-frame junctions, or ambiguous translated residues were removed. A V3J clonotype was defined by an identical inferred V gene, J gene, and CDR3 amino acid sequence. Percentage overlap between repertoires was calculated by dividing the number of shared unique clonotypes by the size of the smaller repertoire. RTK rarefaction, the Chao1 estimator, and Recon v2.1 estimates of unobserved clonotypes were used to assess repertoire richness. OLGA was used to compute generation probabilities for all TCRbeta clonotypes that the gDNA method yielded from four donors. Here the immuneACCESS table is served through TCRdb, limited to in-frame sequences with V and J called. Missing clones are a known gap in these copies; in checked studies unresolved V genes cover under half, and the rest lacks a known reason. V and J calls and clone size are given by that table; D and trimming were obtained from the DNA. This sample holds some 2.3 million clones; approximately 95% were observed only once. 0.35% to 0.5% of the sample rests with the top ten.

The full study reports these points: Rarefaction of sorted-subset datasets indicated incomplete sequencing despite the large sequencing depth. Based on pairwise subsampling, the degree of clonotype sharing among donors was expected to be affected by sequencing depth. Larger estimated clonotype richness was generally found for naive subsets than for memory subsets. Compared with non-shared clonotypes, clonotypes shared by all four sorted-subset donors had higher generation probabilities. Sharing across a handful of donors was observed for roughly 5% of naive CD4, about 4% of naive CD8, 2% to 2.5% of memory CD4, and roughly 0.4% of memory CD8 clonotypes. Because the study included a small number of donors, the genetic and exposure-history diversity represented was limited. Only blood was sampled, and tissue TCR repertoires likely differ from those in blood.

A remark on this clone: The antigen it binds to is not known. No base quality information exists; no much larger clone differs at one position.

Via the germline V gene, CDR1 is KGHSH and CDR2 LQKENI. V and J lose 3 bases and 4 bases, and a span of 9 bases separates them. Taken from cysteine to phenylalanine, the CDR3 has 14 residues. The read is trimmed to its CDR3 DNA, 42 bases read in frame from base 1. The donors were healthy, HIV-negative adults who had no recently reported acute infections or vaccinations. Every donor was a Caucasian adult living in Nashville, Tennessee, USA. CD4+ T cells were enriched by magnetic negative selection; naive cells were then positively selected on CD45RA, and the negative fraction formed the memory subset. After blood collection by leukapheresis, PBMCs were isolated using Ficoll-Histopaque density gradient centrifugation and then cryopreserved in the vapor phase of liquid nitrogen. Purity and quantity of every magnetically sorted T cell population were checked by analytical flow cytometry. Genomic DNA was isolated from each sorted fraction and quantified by UV absorbance on a Nanodrop 2000c.

The chain is assembled from TRBV18 and TRBJ2-2; the D region possibly corresponds to TRBD2 (5 bases align). The specimen sequenced was naive CD4+ T cells from PBMCs. Taken with the paper, the label for cell subset or site translates to: CD45RA+ positively selected. The receptor's source is a man younger than 30 in good health. Some clones in this sample may be carry-over from other donors' samples. The DNA reads TGTGCCAGCTCACCGGAGGTCCCCACCGGGGAGCTGTTTTTT. Translated, it gives CASSPEVPTGELFF. Where the CDR3 stops, the reference TRBV18 and TRBJ2-2 genes take over; the full variable domain is NAGVMQNPRHLVRRRGQEARLRCSPMKGHSHVYWYRQLPEEGLKFMVYLQKENIIDESGMPKERFSAEFPKEGPSILRIQQVVRGDSAAYFCASSPEVPTGELFFGEGSRLTVL.